These T cell receptor beta chains were read from a single sample in a study of OX40 agonist ivuxolimab in advanced cancers. Method: immunoSEQ multiplex PCR; TCRdb's copy keeps in-frame clones and lacks some. The sample yields about 110,000 clones, roughly 87% seen once. Sequenced material: CD4+ or CD8+ T cells sorted from blood, taken in a trial of the OX40 agonist ivuxolimab. The source is an adult with an advanced solid tumor such as melanoma, head and neck, liver or kidney cancer. The CDR3 runs from the conserved cysteine through the conserved F or W. D genes are given only for firm matches. Not all rows give a size; the values are once, few, many and, for expanded clones, a class.

TRBV6-1,TRBJ1-5,NA,NA,TGTGCCAGCAGTGAGTTAGCCCGACGCAATCAGCCCCAGCATTTT,CASSELARRNQPQHF
TRBV11-2,TRBJ1-6,NA,NA,TGTGCCAGCAGCCCCAGGGCTTACTCCTATAATTCACCCCTCCACTTT,CASSPRAYSYNSPLHF
TRBV27,TRBJ1-1,NA,NA,TGTGCCAGCAGTTTATCGCCACAGTCGAACACTGAAGCTTTCTTT,CASSLSPQSNTEAFF
TRBV5-1,TRBJ2-7,NA,TRBD1,TGCGCCAGCTTCGACAGGGGAAGGGCCAGCTCCTACGAGCAGTACTTC,CASFDRGRASSYEQYF
TRBV19,TRBJ1-1,NA,NA,TGTGCCAGTAGTATGGCAGGGATTGAAGCTTTCTTT,CASSMAGIEAFF
TRBV5-6,TRBJ1-6,once,NA,TGTGCCAGCAGCCCGCAAATTAATAATTCACCCCTCCACTTT,CASSPQINNSPLHF
TRBV30,TRBJ1-2,NA,NA,TGTGCCTGGAGTGTCGGGACGGGATGGGGCTACACCTTC,CAWSVGTGWGYTF
TRBV30,TRBJ2-7,NA,NA,TGTGCCTGGGGACAGTCGATCGAGCAGTACTTC,CAWGQSIEQYF
TRBV7-2,TRBJ2-7,NA,TRBD2,TGTGCCAGCAGCTCTAGCGGGAGCTTATACGAGCAGTACTTC,CASSSSGSLYEQYF
TRBV7-2,TRBJ2-5,NA,TRBD1,TGTGCCAGCAGCCCGCCCGGGACAGGGAGAGAGACCCAGTACTTC,CASSPPGTGRETQYF
TRBV30,TRBJ2-1,NA,TRBD2,TGTGCCTGGGAACATTATAGCGGGAGATCAGGTGAGCAGTTCTTC,CAWEHYSGRSGEQFF
TRBV5-1,TRBJ1-1,NA,TRBD1,TGCGCCAGCAGCCTCAGACCCCAGGGGGTGAACACTGAAGCTTTCTTT,CASSLRPQGVNTEAFF
TRBV7-8,TRBJ2-2,NA,TRBD1,TGTGCCAGCAGCTCAACAGGGGTAAACACCGGGGAGCTGTTTTTT,CASSSTGVNTGELFF
TRBV6-5,TRBJ1-1,NA,NA,TGTGCCAGCAGTTACTCGATCCGACGCACTGAAGCTTTCTTT,CASSYSIRRTEAFF
TRBV29-1,TRBJ1-2,NA,TRBD1,TGCAGCGTCGGACAGGCACGTCACTATGGCTACACCTTC,CSVGQARHYGYTF
TRBV7-8,TRBJ2-3,NA,TRBD2,TGTGCCAGCAGCCTACAAGCGGGGGGAAGCGATACGCAGTATTTT,CASSLQAGGSDTQYF
TRBV6-5,TRBJ2-1,NA,NA,TGTGCCAGCAGTAAGCTTCCCACCGGCAATGAGCAGTTCTTC,CASSKLPTGNEQFF
TRBV2,TRBJ2-3,NA,TRBD2,TGTGCCAGTGCTGGGAGGACTAGCGGGATTGATACGCAGTATTTT,CASAGRTSGIDTQYF
TRBV28,TRBJ1-5,NA,NA,TGTGCCACCGAGCGGGGGATGACTCAGCCCCAGCATTTT,CATERGMTQPQHF
TRBV5-5,TRBJ2-7,NA,NA,TGTGCCAGCAGCTCCCGGACCGTATCGTCCTACGAGCAGTACTTC,CASSSRTVSSYEQYF